The present T cell receptor beta chain was sequenced within a study of neurological immune-mediated disorders. This clonotype was seen repeatedly, ten times or more. Its antigen is still unknown. The germline V gene encodes CDR1 SNHLY and CDR2 FYNNEI. CDR3 length: 11 amino acids. V lost 6 bases and J lost 5, with 8 bases in between. Points from the study as a whole: Phylogenetic grouping placed 18 of 34 multiple sclerosis patients' repertoires in one related-CDR3 cluster, a possible signature. No link was found between any clinical or MRI feature and the multiple sclerosis repertoire cluster.

The team produced cDNA through 5'RACE using 10-nucleotide random UMIs. Every sequencing run generated in excess of 160 million TCR-beta sequences. These sequences covered 15-18 subjects. TCRdb recomputed calls from the 5' RACE reads with MiXCR, one row per CDR3 protein. In the table there are 45,000 to 55,000 distinct CDR3 sequences, about 3.5% of which are singletons. The V call is TRBV2, the J call TRBJ2-7; D unclear. The sequence derives from a man aged 35 to 55 with multiple sclerosis. Input material: PBMCs. CDR3 amino acids: CASRLTHEQYF. The DNA for the CDR3 is TGTGCCAGCAGACTCACCCACGAGCAGTACTTC.